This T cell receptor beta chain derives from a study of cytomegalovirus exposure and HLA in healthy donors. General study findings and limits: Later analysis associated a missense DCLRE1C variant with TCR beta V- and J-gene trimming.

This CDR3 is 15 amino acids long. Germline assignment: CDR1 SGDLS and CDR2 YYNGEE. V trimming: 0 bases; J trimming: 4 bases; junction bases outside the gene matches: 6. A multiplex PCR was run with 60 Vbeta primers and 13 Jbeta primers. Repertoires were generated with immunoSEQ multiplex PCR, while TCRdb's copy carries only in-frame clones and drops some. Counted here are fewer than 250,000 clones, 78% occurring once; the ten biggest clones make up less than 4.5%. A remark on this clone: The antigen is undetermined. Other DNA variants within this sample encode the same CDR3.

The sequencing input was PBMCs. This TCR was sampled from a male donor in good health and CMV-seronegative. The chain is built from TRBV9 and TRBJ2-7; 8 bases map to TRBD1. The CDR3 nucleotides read TGTGCCAGCAGCGTAGGGGGGACAGGAGATTACGAGCAGTACTTC. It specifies CASSVGGTGDYEQYF.